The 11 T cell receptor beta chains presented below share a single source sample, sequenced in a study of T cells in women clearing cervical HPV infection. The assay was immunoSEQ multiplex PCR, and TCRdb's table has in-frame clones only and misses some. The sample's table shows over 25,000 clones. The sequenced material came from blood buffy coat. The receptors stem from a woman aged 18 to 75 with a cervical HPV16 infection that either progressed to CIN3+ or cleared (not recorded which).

CDR3 loop: CASSESADYEKLFF. The CDR3 bases that were read are TGCGCCAGCAGTGAGTCTGCGGATTATGAAAAA. This chain links TRBV10-1 with TRBJ1-4, with D hard to call. The observed sequence ends 3 residues before the CDR3 terminus, with the missing tail filled in from the germline J gene. V was pared by 0 bases and J by 6 bases, with 8 bases between. The germline V gene encodes CDR1 WNHNN and CDR2 SYGVQD (reference sequence). This CDR3 is 14 amino acids long.

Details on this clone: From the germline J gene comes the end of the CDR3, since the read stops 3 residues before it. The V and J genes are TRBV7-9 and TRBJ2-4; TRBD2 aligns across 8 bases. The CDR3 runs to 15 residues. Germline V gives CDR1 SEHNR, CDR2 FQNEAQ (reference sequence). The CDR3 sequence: CASSLEARGGYGQYF. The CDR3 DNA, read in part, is TGTGCCAGCAGCTTAGAGGCCCGGGGGGGCTATGGT.

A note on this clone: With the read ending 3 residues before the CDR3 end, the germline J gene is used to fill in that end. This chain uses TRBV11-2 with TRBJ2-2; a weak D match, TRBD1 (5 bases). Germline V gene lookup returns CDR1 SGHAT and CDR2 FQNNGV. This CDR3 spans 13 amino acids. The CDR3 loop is CASSSDTYSPLFF. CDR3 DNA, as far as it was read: TGTGCCAGCAGCTCGGACACCTATTCACCG.

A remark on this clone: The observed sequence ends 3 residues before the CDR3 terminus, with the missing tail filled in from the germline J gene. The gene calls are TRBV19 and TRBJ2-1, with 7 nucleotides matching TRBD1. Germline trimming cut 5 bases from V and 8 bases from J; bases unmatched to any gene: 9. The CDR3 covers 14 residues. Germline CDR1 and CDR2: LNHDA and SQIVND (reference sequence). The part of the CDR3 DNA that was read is TGTGCCAGTAGTGTGAGTTATGACAGGGATGAG. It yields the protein CASSVSYDRDE. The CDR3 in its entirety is CASSVSYDRDEQFF.

The sequenced part of the CDR3 DNA is TGTGCCAGCAGCTTAGGACAGGGACCCTATCAGCCC. The encoded protein is CASSLGQGPYQP. The full CDR3 protein reads CASSLGQGPYQPQHF. The V and J genes are TRBV11-2 and TRBJ1-5; 7 bases align to TRBD1. The CDR3 end falls 3 residues outside the read, so it is completed with the germline J gene. This CDR3 region has 15 residues. Trimming cost V 1 base and J 5 bases; bases outside gene matches: 5. Germline V lookup: CDR1 SGHAT, CDR2 FQNNGV.

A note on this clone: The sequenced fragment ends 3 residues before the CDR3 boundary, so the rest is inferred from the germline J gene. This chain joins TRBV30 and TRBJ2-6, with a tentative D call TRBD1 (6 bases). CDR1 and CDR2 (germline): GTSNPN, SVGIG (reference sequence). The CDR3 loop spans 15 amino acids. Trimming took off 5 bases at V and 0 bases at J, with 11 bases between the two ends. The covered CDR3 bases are TGTGCCTGGGGGACACGCGCCTCTGGGGCCAACGTC. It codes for CAWGTRASGANV. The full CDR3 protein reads CAWGTRASGANVLTF.

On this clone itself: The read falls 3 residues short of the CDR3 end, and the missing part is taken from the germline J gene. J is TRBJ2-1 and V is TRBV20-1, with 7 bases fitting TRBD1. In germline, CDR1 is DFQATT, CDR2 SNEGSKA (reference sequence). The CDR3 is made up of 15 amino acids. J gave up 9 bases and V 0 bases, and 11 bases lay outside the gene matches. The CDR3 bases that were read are TGCAGTGCTAGAGATGAGGAAGACAGGGTTGGTGAG. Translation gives CSARDEEDRVGE. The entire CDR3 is CSARDEEDRVGEQFF.

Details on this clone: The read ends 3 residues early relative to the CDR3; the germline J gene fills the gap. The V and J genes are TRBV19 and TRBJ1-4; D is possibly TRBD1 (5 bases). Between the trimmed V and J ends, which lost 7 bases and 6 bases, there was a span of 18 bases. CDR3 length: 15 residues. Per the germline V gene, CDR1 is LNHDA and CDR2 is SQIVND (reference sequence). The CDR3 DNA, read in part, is TGTGCCAGTACCCGGTTGGGCAGGGAGGATGAAAAA. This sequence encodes CASTRLGREDEK. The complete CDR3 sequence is CASTRLGREDEKLFF.

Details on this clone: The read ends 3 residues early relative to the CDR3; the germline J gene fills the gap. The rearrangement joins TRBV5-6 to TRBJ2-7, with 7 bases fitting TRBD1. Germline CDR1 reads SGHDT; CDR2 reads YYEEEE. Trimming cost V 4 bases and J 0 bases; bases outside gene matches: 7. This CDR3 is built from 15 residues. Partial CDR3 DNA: TGTGCCAGCAGCCCTTGGACAGGTAGCTCCTACGAG. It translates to CASSPWTGSSYE. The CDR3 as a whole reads CASSPWTGSSYEQYF. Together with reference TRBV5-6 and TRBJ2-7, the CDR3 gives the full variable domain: DAGVTQSPTHLIKTRGQQVTLRCSPKSGHDTVSWYQQALGQGPQFIFQYYEEEERQRGNFPDRFSGHQFPNYSSELNVNALLLGDSALYLCASSPWTGSSYEQYFGPGTRLTVT.

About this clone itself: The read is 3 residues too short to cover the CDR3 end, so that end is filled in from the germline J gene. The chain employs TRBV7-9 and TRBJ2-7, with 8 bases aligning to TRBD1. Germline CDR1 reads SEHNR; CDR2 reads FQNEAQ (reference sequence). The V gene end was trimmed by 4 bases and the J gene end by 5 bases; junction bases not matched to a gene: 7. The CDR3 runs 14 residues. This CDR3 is CASSSKQGVNEQYF. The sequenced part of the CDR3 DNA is TGTGCCAGCAGCTCCAAACAGGGGGTCAACGAG.

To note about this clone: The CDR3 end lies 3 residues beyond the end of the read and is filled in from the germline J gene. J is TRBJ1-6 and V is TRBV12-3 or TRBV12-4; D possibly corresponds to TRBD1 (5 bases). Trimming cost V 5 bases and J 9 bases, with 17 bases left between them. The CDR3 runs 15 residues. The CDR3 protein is CASSARQSQSSPLHF. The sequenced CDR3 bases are TGTGCCAGCAGTGCCCGACAGTCTCAAAGTTCACCC.